This T cell receptor beta chain stems from a study of early T cells in non-severe SARS-CoV-2 infection. Regarding the study as a whole: VDJdb matches were skewed toward anti-spike CD8 T cell responses.

From the 5' RACE reads, TCRdb called clonotypes with MiXCR, one entry per CDR3 protein. The sample carries nearly 90,000 distinct CDR3 sequences, about an eighth recorded once. In this sample, this clonotype turned up a few times. The antigen is undetermined. Germline CDR1 reads LNHDA; CDR2 reads SQIVND (reference sequence). This CDR3 spans 16 amino acids. The V gene end was trimmed by 9 bases and the J gene end by 4 bases; junction bases not matched to a gene: 10. Sequenced material: whole blood. The clonotype originates from an adult who was a healthcare worker with PCR-confirmed SARS-CoV-2 infection or an uninfected control (not recorded which). The gene calls are TRBV19 and TRBJ2-1, with 12 bases matching TRBD1. Here the CDR3 reads CASSGRGQGAYNEQFF. The CDR3 region has the DNA TGTGCCAGCTCCGGTAGGGGACAGGGGGCTTACAATGAGCAGTTCTTC.